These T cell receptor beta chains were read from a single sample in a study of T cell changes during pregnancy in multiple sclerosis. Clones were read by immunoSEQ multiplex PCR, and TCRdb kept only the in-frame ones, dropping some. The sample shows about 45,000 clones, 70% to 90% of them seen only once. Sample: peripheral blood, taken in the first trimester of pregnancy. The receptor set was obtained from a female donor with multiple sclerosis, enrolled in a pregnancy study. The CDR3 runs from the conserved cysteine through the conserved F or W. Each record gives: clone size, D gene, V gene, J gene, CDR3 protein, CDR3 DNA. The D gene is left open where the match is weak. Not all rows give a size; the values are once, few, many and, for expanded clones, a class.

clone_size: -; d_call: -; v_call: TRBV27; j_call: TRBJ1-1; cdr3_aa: CASGFYFQTGVNTEAFF; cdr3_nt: TGTGCCAGCGGATTCTATTTTCAGACAGGCGTGAACACTGAAGCTTTCTTT
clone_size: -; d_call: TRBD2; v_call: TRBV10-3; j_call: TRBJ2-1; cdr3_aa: CAISESSAGGRNEQFF; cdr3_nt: TGTGCCATCAGTGAGTCGTCGGCGGGGGGGCGAAATGAGCAGTTCTTC
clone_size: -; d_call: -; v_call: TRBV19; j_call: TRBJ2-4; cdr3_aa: CASSIGENLGAKNIQYF; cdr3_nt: TGTGCCAGTAGTATAGGGGAGAACCTTGGGGCCAAAAACATTCAGTACTTC
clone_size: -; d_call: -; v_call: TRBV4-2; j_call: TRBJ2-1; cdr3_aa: CASSPQDGNEQFF; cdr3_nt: TGTGCCAGCAGCCCGCAGGATGGGAATGAGCAGTTCTTC
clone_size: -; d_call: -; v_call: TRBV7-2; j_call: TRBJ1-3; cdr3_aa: CASRPTGIGNTIYF; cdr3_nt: TGTGCCAGCAGACCGACAGGAATTGGAAACACCATATATTTT
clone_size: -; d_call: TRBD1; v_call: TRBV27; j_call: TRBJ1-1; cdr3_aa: CASSGQGLNTEAFF; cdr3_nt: TGTGCCAGCAGCGGACAGGGTTTGAACACTGAAGCTTTCTTT
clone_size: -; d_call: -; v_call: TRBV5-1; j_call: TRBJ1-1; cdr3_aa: CASSLAEGEGEAFF; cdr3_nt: TGCGCCAGCAGCTTGGCCGAGGGGGAGGGTGAAGCTTTCTTT
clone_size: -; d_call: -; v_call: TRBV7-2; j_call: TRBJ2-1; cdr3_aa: CASRSDRYYNEQFF; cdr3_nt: TGTGCCAGCAGAAGCGACAGATACTACAATGAGCAGTTCTTC
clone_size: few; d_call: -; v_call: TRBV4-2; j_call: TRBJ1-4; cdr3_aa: CASSPPSGRPKLFF; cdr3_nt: TGTGCCAGCAGCCCCCCCTCCGGCAGGCCAAAACTGTTTTTT
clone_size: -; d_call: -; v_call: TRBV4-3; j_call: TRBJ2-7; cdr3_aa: CASSQDFVSLEQYF; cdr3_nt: TGCGCCAGCAGCCAAGATTTTGTAAGCCTCGAGCAGTACTTC
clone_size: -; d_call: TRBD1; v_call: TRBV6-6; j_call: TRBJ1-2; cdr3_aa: CASIRTGLDYGYTF; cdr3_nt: TGTGCCAGCATTAGGACAGGCTTAGACTATGGCTACACCTTC
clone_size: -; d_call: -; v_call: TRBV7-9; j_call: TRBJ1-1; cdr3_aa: CASSLLGAGGWSTEAFF; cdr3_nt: TGTGCCAGCAGCTTATTGGGAGCGGGGGGATGGAGCACTGAAGCTTTCTTT
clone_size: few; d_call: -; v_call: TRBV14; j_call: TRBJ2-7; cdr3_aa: CASSPIGQTGDEQYF; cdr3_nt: TGTGCCAGCAGCCCCATCGGACAGACCGGGGACGAGCAGTACTTC
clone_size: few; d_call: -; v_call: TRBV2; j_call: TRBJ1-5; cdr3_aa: CASSEGWGQPQHF; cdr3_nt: TGTGCCAGCAGTGAAGGGTGGGGCCAGCCCCAGCATTTT
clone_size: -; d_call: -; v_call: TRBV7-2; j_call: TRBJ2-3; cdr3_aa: CASSYNRDTQYF; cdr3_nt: TGTGCCAGCAGCTACAATCGAGATACGCAGTATTTT
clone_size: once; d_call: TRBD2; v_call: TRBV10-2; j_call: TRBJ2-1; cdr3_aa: CASSESPGGEQFF; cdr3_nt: TGCGCCAGCAGTGAGTCCCCGGGAGGGGAGCAGTTCTTC
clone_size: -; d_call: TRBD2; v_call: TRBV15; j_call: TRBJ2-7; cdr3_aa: CATGTTYEQYF; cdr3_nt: TGTGCCACCGGGACTACCTACGAGCAGTACTTC
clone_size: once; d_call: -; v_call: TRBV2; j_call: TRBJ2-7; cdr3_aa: CAATDSFTSYEQYF; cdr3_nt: TGTGCGGCTACGGACAGTTTTACGTCCTACGAGCAGTACTTC
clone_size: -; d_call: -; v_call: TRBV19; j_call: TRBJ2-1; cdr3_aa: CASSRHRQDPYNEQFF; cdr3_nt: TGTGCCAGTAGTAGACATCGACAGGACCCTTACAATGAGCAGTTCTTC
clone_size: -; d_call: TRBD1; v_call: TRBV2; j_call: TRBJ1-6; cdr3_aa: CASSNDRGHSPLHF; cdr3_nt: TGTGCCAGCAGTAACGACAGGGGGCATTCACCCCTCCACTTT
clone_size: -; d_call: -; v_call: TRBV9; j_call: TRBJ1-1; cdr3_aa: CASSVAGLGTEAFF; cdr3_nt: TGTGCCAGCAGCGTCGCCGGCCTCGGGACTGAAGCTTTCTTT
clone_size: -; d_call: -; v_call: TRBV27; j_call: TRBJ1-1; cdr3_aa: CASSLGPGWALNTEAFF; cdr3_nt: TGTGCCAGCAGTTTAGGGCCGGGGTGGGCGCTAAACACTGAAGCTTTCTTT
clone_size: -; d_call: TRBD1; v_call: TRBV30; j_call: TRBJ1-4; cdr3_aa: CAWSVYLGTGGEKLFF; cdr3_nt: TGTGCCTGGAGTGTGTATTTGGGGACAGGGGGAGAAAAACTGTTTTTT